The clone carrying this T cell receptor beta chain was observed a few times. This entry belongs to a study of T cells after yellow fever vaccination. The CDR3 totals 16 residues. Losses at the gene ends were 7 bases for V and 3 bases for J; bases not matched to a gene: 12. Germline values: CDR1 SGHTA, CDR2 FQGNSA. TCRdb processed the 5' RACE reads anew with MiXCR; each CDR3 protein has one entry. The table shows hundreds of thousands of distinct CDR3 sequences, with about 17% occurring only once. The sample here was PBMCs, taken before the yellow fever booster vaccination. This sequence joins TRBV7-2 and TRBJ2-3; 8 positions match TRBD2. The source is a man aged 18 to 35 who received the YFV17D yellow fever vaccine. The CDR3: CASTVHRGGGTDTQYF. DNA for the CDR3: TGTGCCAGCACCGTACACCGGGGGGGAGGGACAGATACGCAGTATTTT.